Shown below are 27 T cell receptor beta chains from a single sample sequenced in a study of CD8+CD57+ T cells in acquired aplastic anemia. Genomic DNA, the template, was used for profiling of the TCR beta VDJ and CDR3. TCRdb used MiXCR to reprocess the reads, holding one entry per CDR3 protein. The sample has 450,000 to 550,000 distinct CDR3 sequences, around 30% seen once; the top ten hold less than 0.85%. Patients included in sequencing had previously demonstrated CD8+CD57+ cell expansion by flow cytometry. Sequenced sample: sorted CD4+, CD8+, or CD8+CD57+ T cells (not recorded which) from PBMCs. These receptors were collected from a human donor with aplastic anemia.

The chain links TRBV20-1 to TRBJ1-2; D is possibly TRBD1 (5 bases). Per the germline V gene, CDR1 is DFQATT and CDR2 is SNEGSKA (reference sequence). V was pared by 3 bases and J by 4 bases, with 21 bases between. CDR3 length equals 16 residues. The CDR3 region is CSASSHSRRASYGYTF. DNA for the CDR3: TGCAGTGCTAGTAGTCACTCCCGCAGGGCCTCCTATGGCTACACCTTC.

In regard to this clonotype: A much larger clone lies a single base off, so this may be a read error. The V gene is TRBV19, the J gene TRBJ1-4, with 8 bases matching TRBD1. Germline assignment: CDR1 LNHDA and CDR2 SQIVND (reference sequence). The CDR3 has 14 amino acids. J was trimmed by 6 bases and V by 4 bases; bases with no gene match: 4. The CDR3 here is CASSRQGTDEKLFF. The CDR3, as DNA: TGTGCCAGTAGTAGACAGGGGACGGATGAAAAACTGTTTTTT.

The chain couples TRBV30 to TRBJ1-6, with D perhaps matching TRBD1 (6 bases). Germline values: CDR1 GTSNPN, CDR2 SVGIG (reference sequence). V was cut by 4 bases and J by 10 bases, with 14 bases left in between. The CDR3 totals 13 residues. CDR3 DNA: TGTGCCTGGAACGACGGACAGCTCTCACCCCTCCACTTT. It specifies CAWNDGQLSPLHF.

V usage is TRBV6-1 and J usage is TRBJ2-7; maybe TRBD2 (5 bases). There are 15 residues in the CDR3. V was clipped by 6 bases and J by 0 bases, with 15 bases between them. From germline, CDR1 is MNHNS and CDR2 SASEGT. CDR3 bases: TGTGCCAGCAGCCAAGCCGGGGATCTCTCCTACGAGCAGTACTTC. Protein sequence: CASSQAGDLSYEQYF.

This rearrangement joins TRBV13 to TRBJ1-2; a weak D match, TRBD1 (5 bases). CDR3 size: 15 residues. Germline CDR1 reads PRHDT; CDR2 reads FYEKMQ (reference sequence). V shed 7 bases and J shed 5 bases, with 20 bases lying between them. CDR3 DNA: TGTGCCAGCAACGGTCCCGGGACCGAGAGATATGGCTACACCTTC. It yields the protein CASNGPGTERYGYTF.

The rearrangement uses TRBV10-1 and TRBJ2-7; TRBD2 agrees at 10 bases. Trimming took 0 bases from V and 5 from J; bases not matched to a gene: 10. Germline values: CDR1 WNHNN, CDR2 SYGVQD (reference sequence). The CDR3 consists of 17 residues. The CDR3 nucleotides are TGCGCCAGCAGTGAGTCGTGGGTGGGGACTAGCGAACACGAGCAGTACTTC. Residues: CASSESWVGTSEHEQYF.

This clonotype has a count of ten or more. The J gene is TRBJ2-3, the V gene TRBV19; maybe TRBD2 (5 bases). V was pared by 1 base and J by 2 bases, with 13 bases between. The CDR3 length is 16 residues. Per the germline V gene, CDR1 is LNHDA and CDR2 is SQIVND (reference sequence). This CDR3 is CASSIGLRSITDTQYF. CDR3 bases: TGTGCCAGTAGTATAGGACTACGATCTATCACAGATACGCAGTATTTT. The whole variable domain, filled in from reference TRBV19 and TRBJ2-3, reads DGGITQSPKYLFRKEGQNVTLSCEQNLNHDAMYWYRQDPGQGLRLIYYSQIVNDFQKGDIAEGYSVSREKKESFPLTVTSAQKNPTAFYLCASSIGLRSITDTQYFGPGTRLTVL.

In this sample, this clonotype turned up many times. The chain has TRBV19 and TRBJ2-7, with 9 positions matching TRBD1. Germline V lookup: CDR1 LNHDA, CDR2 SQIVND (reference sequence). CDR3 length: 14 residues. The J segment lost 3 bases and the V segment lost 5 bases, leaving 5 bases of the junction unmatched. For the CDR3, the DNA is TGTGCCAGTAGTGAAACAGGGGGCATCTACGAGCAGTACTTC. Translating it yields CASSETGGIYEQYF.

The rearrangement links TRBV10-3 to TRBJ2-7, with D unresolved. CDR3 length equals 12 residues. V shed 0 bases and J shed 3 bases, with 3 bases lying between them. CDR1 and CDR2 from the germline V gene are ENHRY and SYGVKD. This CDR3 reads CAISESNYEQYF. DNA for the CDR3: TGTGCCATCAGTGAGTCAAACTACGAGCAGTACTTC.

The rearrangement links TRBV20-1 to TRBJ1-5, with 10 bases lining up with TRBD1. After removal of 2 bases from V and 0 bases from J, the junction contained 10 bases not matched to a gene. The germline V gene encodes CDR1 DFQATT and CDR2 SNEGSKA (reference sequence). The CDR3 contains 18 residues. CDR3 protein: CSARHLGTGAYSNQPQHF. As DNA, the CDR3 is TGCAGTGCTAGACATCTGGGGACAGGGGCCTATAGCAATCAGCCCCAGCATTTT.

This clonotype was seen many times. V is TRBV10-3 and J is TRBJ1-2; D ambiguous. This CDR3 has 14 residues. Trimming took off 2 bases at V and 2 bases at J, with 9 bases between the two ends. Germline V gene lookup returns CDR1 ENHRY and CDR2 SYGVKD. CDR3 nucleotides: TGTGCCATCAGTGAGAGCCCAGAGAACTATGGCTACACCTTC. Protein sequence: CAISESPENYGYTF.

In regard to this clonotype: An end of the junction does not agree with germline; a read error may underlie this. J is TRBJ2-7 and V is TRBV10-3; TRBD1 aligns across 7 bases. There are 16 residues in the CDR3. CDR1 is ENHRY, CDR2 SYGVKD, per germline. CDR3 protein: CASSYPRQGTIYEQYF. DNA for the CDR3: TGTGCCAGCAGTTACCCTCGACAGGGCACCATCTACGAGCAGTACTTC.

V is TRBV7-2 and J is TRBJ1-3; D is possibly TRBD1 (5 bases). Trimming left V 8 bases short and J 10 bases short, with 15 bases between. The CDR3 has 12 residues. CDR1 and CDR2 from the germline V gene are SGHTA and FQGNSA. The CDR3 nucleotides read TGTGCCAGCTCCCTTTTCCAGGGAACCATATATTTT. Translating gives CASSLFQGTIYF.

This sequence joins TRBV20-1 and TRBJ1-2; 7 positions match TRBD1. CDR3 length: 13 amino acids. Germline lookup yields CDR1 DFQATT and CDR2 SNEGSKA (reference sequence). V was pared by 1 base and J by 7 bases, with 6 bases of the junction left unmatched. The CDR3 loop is CSARADRESGYTF. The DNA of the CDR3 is TGCAGTGCTAGAGCCGACAGGGAGTCTGGCTACACCTTC.

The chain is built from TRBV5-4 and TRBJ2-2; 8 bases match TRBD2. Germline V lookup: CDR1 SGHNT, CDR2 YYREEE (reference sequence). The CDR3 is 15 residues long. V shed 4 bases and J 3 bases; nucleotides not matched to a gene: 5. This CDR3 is CASSPTREDTGELFF. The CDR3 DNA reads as TGTGCCAGCAGCCCAACGCGGGAGGACACCGGGGAGCTGTTTTTT.

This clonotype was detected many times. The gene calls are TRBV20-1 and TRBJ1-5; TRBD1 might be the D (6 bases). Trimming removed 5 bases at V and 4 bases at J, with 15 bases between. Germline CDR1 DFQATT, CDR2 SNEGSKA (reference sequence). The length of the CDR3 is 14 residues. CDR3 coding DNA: TGCAGTGCTCGCACAAACAGGGATAATCAGCCCCAGCATTTT. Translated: CSARTNRDNQPQHF.

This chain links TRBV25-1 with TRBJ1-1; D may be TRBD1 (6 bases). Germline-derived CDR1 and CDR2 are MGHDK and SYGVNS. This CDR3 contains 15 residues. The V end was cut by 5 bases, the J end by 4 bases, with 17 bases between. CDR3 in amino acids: CASSYGGAWGTEAFF. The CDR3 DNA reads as TGTGCCAGCAGTTACGGGGGGGCTTGGGGCACTGAAGCTTTCTTT.

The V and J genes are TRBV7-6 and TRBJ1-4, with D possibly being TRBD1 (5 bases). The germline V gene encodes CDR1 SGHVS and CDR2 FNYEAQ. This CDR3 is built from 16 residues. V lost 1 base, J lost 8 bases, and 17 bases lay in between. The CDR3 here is CASSLGGSGRREKLFF. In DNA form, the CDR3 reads TGTGCCAGCAGCTTAGGAGGTTCGGGACGTCGCGAAAAACTGTTTTTT.

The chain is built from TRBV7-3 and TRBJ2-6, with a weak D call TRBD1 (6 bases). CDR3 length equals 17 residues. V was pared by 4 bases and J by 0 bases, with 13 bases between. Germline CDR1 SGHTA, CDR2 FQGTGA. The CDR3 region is CASSSPGHRSGANVLTF. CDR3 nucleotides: TGTGCCAGCAGCTCTCCGGGACACCGCTCTGGGGCCAACGTCCTGACTTTC.

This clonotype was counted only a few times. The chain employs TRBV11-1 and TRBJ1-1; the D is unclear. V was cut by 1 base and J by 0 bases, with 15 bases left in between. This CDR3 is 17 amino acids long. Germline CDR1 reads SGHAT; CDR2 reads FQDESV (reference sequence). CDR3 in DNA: TGTGCCAGCAGCTTAGTCTTGTCACCTGCTATGAACACTGAAGCTTTCTTT. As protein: CASSLVLSPAMNTEAFF.

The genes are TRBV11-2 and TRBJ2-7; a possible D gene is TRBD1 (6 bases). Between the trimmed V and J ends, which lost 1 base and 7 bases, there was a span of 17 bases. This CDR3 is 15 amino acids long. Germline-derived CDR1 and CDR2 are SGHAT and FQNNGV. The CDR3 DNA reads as TGTGCCAGCAGCTTAGTGTCAGGGGCGAAGTGGGAGCAGTACTTC. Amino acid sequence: CASSLVSGAKWEQYF.

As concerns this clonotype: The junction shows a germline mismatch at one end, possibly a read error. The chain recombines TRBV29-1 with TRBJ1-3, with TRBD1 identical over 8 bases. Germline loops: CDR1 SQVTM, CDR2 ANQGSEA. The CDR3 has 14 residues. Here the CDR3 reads CAWGTGGSGNTIYF. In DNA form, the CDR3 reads TGTGCCTGGGGTACAGGGGGCTCTGGAAACACCATATATTTT. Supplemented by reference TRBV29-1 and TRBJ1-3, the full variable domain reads SAVISQKPSRDICQRGTSLTIQCQVDSQVTMMFWYRQQPGQSLTLIATANQGSEATYESGFVIDKFPISRPNLTFSTLTVSNMSPEDSSIYLCAWGTGGSGNTIYFGEGSWLTVV.

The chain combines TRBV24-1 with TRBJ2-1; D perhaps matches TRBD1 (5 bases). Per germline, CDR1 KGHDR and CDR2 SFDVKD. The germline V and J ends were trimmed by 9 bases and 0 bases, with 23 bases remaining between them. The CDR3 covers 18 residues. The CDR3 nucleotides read TGTGCCACCGGTTCAGGGCGATATTCAGGGATCTCCTACAATGAGCAGTTCTTC. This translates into CATGSGRYSGISYNEQFF.

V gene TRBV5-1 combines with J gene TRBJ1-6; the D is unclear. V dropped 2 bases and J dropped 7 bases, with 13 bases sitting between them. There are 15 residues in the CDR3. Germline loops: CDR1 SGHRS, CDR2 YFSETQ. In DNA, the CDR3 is TGCGCCAGCAGCTTTTCTGGGCTTGAGAATTCACCCCTCCACTTT. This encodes CASSFSGLENSPLHF.

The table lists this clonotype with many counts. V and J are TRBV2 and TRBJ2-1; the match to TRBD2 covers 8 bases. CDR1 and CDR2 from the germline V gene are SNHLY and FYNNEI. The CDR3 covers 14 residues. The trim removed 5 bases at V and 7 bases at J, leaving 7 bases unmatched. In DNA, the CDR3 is TGTGCCAGCAGTCCCGCGGAGCGGGAGAATGAGCAGTTCTTC. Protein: CASSPAERENEQFF.

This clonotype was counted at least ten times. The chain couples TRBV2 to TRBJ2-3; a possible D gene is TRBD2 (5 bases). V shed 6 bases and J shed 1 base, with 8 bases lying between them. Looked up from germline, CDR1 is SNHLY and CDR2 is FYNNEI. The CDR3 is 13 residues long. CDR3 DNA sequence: TGTGCCAGCAGGGATAGCGGCACAGATACGCAGTATTTT. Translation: CASRDSGTDTQYF. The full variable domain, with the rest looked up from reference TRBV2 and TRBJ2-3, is EPEVTQTPSHQVTQMGQEVILRCVPISNHLYFYWYRQILGQKVEFLVSFYNNEISEKSEIFDDQFSVERPDGSNFTLKIRSTKLEDSAMYFCASRDSGTDTQYFGPGTRLTVL.

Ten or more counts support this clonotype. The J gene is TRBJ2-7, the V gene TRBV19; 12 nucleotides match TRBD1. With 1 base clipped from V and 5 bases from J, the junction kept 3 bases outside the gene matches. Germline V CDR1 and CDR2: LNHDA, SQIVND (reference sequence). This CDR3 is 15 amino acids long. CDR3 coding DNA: TGTGCCAGTAGTATAGCGGGACAGGGGGCTGACGAGCAGTACTTC. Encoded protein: CASSIAGQGADEQYF.